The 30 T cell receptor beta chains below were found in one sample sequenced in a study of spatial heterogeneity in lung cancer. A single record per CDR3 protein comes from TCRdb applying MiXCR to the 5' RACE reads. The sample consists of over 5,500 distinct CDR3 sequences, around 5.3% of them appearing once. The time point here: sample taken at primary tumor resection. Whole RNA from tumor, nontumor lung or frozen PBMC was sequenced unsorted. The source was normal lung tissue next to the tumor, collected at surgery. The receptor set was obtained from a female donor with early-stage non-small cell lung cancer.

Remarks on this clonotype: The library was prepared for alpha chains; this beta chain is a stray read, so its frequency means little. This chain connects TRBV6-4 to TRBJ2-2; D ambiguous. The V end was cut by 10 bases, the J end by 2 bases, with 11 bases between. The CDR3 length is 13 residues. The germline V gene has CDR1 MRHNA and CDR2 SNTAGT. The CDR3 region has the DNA TGTGCCACTGGGCGAGGAAACACCGGGGAGCTGTTTTTT. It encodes CATGRGNTGELFF.

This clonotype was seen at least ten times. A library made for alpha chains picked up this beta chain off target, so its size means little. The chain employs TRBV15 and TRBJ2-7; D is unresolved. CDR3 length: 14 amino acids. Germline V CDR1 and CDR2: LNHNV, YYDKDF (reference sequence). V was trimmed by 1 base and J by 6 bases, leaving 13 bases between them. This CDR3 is CATSRGPGDGEQYF. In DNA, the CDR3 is TGTGCCACCAGCAGAGGACCCGGTGATGGCGAGCAGTACTTC.

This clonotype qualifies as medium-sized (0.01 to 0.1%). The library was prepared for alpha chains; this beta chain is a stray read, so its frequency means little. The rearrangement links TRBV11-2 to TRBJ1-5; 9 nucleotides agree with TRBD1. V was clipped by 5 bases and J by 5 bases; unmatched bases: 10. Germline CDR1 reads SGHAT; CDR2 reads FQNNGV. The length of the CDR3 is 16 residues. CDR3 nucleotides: TGTGCCAGCAGCCCCCAGCTGGGACAGGGACATCAGCCCCAGCATTTT. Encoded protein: CASSPQLGQGHQPQHF.

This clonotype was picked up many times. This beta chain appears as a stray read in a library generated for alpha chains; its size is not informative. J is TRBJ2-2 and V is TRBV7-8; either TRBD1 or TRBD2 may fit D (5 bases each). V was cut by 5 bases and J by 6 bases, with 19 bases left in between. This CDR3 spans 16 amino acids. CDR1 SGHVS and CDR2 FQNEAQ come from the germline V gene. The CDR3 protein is CASSTISRQGAGELFF. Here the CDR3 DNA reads TGTGCCAGCAGCACAATCTCACGGCAGGGAGCCGGGGAGCTGTTTTTT.

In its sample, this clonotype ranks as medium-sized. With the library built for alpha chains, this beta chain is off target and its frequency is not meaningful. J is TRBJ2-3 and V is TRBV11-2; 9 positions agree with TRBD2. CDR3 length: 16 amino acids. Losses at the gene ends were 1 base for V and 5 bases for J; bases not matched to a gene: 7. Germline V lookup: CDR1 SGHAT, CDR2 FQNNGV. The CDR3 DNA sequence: TGTGCCAGCAGCTTAGGGGCTTTGACTAGCGGAGATACGCAGTATTTT. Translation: CASSLGALTSGDTQYF.

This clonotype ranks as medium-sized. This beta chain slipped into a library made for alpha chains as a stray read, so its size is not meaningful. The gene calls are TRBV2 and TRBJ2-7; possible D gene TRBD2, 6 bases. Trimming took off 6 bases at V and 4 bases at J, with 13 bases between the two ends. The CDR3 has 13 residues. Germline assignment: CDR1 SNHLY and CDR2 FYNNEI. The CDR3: CASSPPGAYEQYF. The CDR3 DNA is TGTGCCAGCAGCCCTCCGGGAGCATACGAGCAGTACTTC.

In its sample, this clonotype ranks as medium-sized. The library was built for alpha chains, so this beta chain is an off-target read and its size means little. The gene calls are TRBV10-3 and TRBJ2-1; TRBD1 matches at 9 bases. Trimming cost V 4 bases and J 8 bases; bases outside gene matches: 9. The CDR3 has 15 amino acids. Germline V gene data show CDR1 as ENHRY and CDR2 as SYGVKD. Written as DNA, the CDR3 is TGTGCCATCAGTGGAACCGGGACAGGGAGCGATGAGCAGTTCTTC. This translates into CAISGTGTGSDEQFF.

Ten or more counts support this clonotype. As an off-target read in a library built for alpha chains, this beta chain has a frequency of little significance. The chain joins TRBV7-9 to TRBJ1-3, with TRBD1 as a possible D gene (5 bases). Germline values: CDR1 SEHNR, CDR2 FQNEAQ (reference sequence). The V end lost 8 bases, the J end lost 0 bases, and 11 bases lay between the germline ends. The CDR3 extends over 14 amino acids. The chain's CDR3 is CASGGPVSGNTIYF. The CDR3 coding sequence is TGTGCCAGCGGGGGACCGGTCTCTGGAAACACCATATATTTT.

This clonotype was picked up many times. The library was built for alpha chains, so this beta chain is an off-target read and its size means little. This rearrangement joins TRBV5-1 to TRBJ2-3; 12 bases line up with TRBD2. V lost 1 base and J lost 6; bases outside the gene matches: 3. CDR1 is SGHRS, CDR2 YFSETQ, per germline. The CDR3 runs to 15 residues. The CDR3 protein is CASSLLTSGSDTQYF. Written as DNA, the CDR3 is TGCGCCAGCAGCTTGCTGACTAGCGGGAGCGATACGCAGTATTTT.

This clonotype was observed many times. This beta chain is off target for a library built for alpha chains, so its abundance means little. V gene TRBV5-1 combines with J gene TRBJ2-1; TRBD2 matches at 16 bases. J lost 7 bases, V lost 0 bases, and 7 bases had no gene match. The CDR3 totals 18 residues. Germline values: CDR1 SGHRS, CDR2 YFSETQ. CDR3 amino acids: CASSLAGTSGRAHNEQFF. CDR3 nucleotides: TGCGCCAGCAGCTTGGCCGGGACTAGCGGGAGGGCGCATAATGAGCAGTTCTTC.

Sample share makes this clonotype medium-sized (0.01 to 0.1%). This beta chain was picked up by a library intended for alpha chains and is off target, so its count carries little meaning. CDR3 protein: CASSAQDNQPQHF. DNA of the CDR3: TGTGCCAGCAGTGCACAGGACAATCAGCCCCAGCATTTT. V and J are TRBV2 and TRBJ1-5; a weak D match, TRBD1 (5 bases). V shed 4 bases and J shed 3 bases, with 7 bases lying between them. Per germline, CDR1 SNHLY and CDR2 FYNNEI. This CDR3 contains 13 residues.

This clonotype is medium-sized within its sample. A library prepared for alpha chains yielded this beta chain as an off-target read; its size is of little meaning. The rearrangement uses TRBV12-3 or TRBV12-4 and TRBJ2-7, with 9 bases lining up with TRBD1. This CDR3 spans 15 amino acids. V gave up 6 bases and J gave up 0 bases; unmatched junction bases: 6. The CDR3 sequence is CASRRGTGPSYEQYF. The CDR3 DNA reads TGTGCCAGCAGACGCGGGACAGGGCCCTCCTACGAGCAGTACTTC.

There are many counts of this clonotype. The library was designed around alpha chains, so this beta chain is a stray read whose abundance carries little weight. The CDR3 region is CASSPLGQSTDTQYF. CDR3 bases: TGTGCCAGCAGCCCCCTTGGACAGAGCACAGATACGCAGTATTTT. The chain uses TRBV11-2 and TRBJ2-3, with D perhaps TRBD1 (6 bases). The V gene's germline CDR1 is SGHAT and CDR2 FQNNGV. The CDR3 totals 15 residues. V lost 5 bases, J lost 0 bases, and 12 bases lay in between. The entire variable domain, with the rest obtained from reference TRBV11-2 and TRBJ2-3, is as follows: EAGVAQSPRYKIIEKRQSVAFWCNPISGHATLYWYQQILGQGPKLLIQFQNNGVVDDSQLPKDRFSAERLKGVDSTLKIQPAKLEDSAVYLCASSPLGQSTDTQYFGPGTRLTVL.

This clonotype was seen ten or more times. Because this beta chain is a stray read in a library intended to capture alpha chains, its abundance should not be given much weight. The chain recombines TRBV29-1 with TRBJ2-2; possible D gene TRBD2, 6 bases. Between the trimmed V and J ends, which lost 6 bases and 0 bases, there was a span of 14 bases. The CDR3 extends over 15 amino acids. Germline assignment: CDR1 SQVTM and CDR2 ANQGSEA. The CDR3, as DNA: TGCAGCGTCGCGGGGCGGACATCGAACACCGGGGAGCTGTTTTTT. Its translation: CSVAGRTSNTGELFF.

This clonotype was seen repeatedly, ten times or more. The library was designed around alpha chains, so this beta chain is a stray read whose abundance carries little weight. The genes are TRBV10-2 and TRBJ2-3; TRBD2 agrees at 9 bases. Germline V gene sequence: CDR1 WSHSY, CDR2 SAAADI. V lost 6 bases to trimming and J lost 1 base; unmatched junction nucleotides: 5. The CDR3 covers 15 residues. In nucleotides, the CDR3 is TGCGCCAGCAGCCCCCGGACTAGCGGCACAGATACGCAGTATTTT. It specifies CASSPRTSGTDTQYF.

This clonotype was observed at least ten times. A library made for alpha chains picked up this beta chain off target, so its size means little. The CDR3 spells CSVLLYYGYTF. In DNA form, the CDR3 reads TGCAGCGTTCTACTATACTATGGCTACACCTTC. The chain combines TRBV29-1 with TRBJ1-2, with D unresolved. The germline CDR1 and CDR2 sequences are SQVTM and ANQGSEA. The CDR3 spans 11 residues. With 5 bases removed from V and 3 bases from J, the gap between germline ends came to 7 bases.

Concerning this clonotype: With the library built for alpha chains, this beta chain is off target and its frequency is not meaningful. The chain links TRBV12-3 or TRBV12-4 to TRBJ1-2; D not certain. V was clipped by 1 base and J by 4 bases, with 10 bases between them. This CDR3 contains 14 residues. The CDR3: CASSLEVKSYGYTF. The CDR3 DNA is TGTGCCAGCAGTTTAGAGGTCAAGAGCTATGGCTACACCTTC.

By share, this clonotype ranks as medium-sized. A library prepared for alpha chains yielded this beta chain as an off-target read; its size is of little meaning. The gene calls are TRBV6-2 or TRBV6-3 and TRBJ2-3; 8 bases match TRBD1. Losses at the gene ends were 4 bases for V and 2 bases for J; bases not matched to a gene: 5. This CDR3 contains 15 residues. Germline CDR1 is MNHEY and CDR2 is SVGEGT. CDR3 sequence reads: CASSWTGRNTDTQYF. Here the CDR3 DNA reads TGTGCCAGCAGTTGGACAGGGCGGAACACAGATACGCAGTATTTT.

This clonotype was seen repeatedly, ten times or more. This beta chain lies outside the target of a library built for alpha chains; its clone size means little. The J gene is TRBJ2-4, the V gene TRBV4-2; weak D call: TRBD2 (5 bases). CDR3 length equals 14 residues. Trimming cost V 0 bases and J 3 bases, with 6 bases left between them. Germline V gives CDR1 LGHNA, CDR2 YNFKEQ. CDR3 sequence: CASSQDRGKNIQYF. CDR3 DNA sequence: TGTGCCAGCAGCCAAGACCGGGGCAAAAACATTCAGTACTTC.

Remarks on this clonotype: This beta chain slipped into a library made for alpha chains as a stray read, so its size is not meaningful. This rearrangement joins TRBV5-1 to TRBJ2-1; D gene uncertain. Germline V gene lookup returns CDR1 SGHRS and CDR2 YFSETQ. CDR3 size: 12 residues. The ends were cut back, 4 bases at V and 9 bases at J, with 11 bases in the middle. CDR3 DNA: TGCGCCAGCAGCCCTAATTTGGGTGAGCAGTTCTTC. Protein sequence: CASSPNLGEQFF.

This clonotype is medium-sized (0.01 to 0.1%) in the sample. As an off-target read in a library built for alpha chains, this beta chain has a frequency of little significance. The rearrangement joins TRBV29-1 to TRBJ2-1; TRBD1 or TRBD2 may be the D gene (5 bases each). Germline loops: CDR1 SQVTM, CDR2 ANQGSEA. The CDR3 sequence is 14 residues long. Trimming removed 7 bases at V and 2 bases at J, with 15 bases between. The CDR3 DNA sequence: TGCAGCGGGGGACCTGGATCGGCCTACAATGAGCAGTTCTTC. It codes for CSGGPGSAYNEQFF.

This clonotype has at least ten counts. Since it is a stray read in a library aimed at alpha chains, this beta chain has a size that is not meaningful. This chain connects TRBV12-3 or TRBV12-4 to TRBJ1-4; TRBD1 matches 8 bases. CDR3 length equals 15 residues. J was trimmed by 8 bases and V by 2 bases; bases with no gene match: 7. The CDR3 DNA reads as TGTGCCAGCAGTTTATTGGCCAGGGGGCGGGAAAAACTGTTTTTT. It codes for CASSLLARGREKLFF.

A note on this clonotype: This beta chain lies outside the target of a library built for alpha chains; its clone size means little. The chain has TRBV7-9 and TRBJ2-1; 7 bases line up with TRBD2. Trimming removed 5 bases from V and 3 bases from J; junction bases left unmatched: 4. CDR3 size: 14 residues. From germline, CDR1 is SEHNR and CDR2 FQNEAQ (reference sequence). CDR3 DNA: TGTGCCAGCAGCCGCCGGGACTACTACAATGAGCAGTTCTTC. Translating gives CASSRRDYYNEQFF.

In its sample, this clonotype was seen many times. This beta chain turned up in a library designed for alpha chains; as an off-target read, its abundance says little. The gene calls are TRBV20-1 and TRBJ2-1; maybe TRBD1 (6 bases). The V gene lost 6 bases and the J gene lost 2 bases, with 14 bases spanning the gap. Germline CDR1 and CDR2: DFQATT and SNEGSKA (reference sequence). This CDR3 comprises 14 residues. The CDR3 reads CSARTAATYNEQFF. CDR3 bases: TGCAGTGCACGGACAGCTGCTACCTACAATGAGCAGTTCTTC.

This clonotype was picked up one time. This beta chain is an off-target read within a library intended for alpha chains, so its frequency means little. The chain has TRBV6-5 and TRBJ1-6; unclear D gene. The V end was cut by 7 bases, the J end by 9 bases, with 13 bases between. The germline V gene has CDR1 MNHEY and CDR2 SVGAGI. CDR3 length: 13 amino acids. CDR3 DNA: TGTGCCAGCAACTCAGGCCTCGGTTCACCCCTCCACTTT. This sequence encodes CASNSGLGSPLHF.

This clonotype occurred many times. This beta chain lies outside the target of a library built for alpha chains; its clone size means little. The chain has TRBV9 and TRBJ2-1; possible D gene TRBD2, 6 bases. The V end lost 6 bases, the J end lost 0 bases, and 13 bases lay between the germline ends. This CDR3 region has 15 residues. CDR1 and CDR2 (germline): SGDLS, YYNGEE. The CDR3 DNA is TGTGCCAGCACCGTTAGCGGAAGCTCCTACAATGAGCAGTTCTTC. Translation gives CASTVSGSSYNEQFF.

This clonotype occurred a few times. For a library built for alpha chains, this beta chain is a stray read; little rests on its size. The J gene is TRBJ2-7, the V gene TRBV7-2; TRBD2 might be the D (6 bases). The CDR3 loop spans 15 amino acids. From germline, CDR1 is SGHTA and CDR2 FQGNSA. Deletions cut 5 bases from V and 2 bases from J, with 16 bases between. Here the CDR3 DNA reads TGTGCCAGCAGCAAGGGAGGACTGGTAACCTACGAGCAGTACTTC. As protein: CASSKGGLVTYEQYF. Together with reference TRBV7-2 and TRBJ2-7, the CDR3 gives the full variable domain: GAGVSQSPSNKVTEKGKDVELRCDPISGHTALYWYRQSLGQGLEFLIYFQGNSAPDKSGLPSDRFSAERTGGSVSTLTIQRTQQEDSAVYLCASSKGGLVTYEQYFGPGTRLTVT.

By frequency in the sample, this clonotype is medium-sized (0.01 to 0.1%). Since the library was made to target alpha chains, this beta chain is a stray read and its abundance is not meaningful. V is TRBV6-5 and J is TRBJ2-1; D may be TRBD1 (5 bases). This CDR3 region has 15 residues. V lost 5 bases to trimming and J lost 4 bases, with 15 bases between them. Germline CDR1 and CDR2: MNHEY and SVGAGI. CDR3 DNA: TGTGCCAGCAGTCACCGGACATGGAGTTACAATGAGCAGTTCTTC. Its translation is CASSHRTWSYNEQFF.

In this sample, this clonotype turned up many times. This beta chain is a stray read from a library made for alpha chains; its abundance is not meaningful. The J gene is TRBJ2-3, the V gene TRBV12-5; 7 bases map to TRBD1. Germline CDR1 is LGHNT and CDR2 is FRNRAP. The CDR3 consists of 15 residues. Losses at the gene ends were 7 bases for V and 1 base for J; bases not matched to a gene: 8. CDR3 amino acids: CASAQGVLRTDTQYF. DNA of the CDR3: TGTGCTAGTGCCCAGGGGGTTTTACGCACAGATACGCAGTATTTT.

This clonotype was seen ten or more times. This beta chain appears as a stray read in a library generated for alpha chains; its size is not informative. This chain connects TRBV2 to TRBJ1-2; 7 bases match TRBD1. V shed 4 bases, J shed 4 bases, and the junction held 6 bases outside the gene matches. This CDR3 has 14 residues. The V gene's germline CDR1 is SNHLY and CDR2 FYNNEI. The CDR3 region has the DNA TGTGCCAGCAGTGGTTGGGACAGACTCTATGGCTACACCTTC. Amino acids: CASSGWDRLYGYTF.